Here is one T cell receptor beta chain with its context. Its specificity is unknown. Libraries used 5'RACE template switching adding universal primer site and UMIs. TCRdb reprocessed the 5' RACE reads and reports one entry per CDR3 protein, with no DNA. The ten most abundant clones cover 4% to 4.5% of a sample with fewer than 300,000 distinct CDR3 sequences. The data were taken from a study of T cells expressing NK-cell markers. Turning to the study itself: The TCR beta repertoires were obtained from sorted CD3+CD56+NKG2C+, CD3+CD56+NKG2C- and CD3+CD56-NKG2C+ T cells. Seven HCMV-seropositive donors and one seronegative donor made up the eight sequenced donors.

Study-wide points: Dominant NKG2C+ clonotypes were found to form about 1.0-7.5% of CD8+ T cells in over five donors.

This CDR3 is 15 amino acids long. CDR1 SGHDN and CDR2 FVKESK come from the germline V gene. The V gene is TRBV14, the J gene TRBJ1-1. This TCR came from a woman aged 18-70 years in good health. Specimen: blood T cells: a sorted CD56 or NKG2C T cell subset, CD4+ or CD8+ T cells, or bulk PBMC T cells (not recorded which). This chain's CDR3 is CASSQDWVGNTEAFF. Based on the CDR3 plus reference TRBV14 and TRBJ1-1, the full variable domain is EAGVTQFPSHSVIEKGQTVTLRCDPISGHDNLYWYRRVMGKEIKFLLHFVKESKQDESGMPNNRFLAERTGGTYSTLKVQPAELEDSGVYFCASSQDWVGNTEAFFGQGTRLTVV.